This is a list of T cell receptor beta chains from one sample in a study of blood T cells in healthy people across ages. TCRdb ran MiXCR on the 5' RACE reads and lists one entry per CDR3 protein. The table lists 780,000 or so distinct CDR3 sequences, around half of them singletons, with under 50% in the top ten. The material sequenced was blood. The origin of the receptors is a man older than 75 in good health. Each CDR3 is given with its conserved first and last residue. A D gene is named only where the DNA matches it firmly. Some rows have no size entry. The others give once, few or many, or a class for an expanded clone.

D	V	size	J	CDR3	DNA
NA	TRBV24-1	NA	TRBJ2-7	CATSDRIGYEQYF	TGTGCCACCAGTGATAGGATTGGCTATGAGCAGTACTTC
NA	TRBV6-5	many	TRBJ2-1	CASMAGEAQGNEQFF	TGTGCCAGCATGGCAGGGGAGGCCCAAGGCAATGAGCAGTTCTTC
TRBD2	TRBV20-1	NA	TRBJ2-7	CSANPLAVPTYEQYF	TGCAGTGCTAATCCCCTAGCGGTACCTACCTACGAGCAGTACTTC
NA	TRBV21-1	NA	TRBJ2-1	CASSNVNEQFF	TGTGCCAGCAGCAATGTCAATGAGCAGTTCTTC
TRBD1	TRBV6-1	NA	TRBJ2-7	CASSREDRIYHEQYF	TGTGCCAGCAGCCGCGAGGACAGGATCTATCACGAGCAGTACTTC
TRBD2	TRBV27	few	TRBJ2-3	CASSGTSGTDTQYF	TGTGCCAGCAGTGGGACTAGCGGGACGGATACGCAGTATTTT
NA	TRBV29-1	NA	TRBJ2-7	CSVTTTKAYEQYF	TGCAGCGTAACAACTACAAAAGCCTACGAGCAGTACTTC
NA	TRBV5-1	NA	TRBJ2-3	CASMSGASTDTQYF	TGCGCCAGCATGAGCGGAGCTAGCACAGATACGCAGTATTTT
TRBD2	TRBV7-2	NA	TRBJ2-7	CASSSPSGSQYEQYF	TGTGCCAGCAGCTCGCCTAGCGGGAGCCAGTACGAGCAGTACTTC
TRBD1	TRBV5-1	few	TRBJ2-5	CASSLGQGAKTQYF	TGCGCCAGCAGCCTAGGACAGGGGGCGAAGACCCAGTACTTC
NA	TRBV7-2	NA	TRBJ2-7	CASSSQRGQYEQYF	TGTGCCAGCAGCTCACAGCGGGGACAATACGAGCAGTACTTC
TRBD1	TRBV5-1	NA	TRBJ2-7	CASSLGPGGNYEQYF	TGCGCCAGCAGCTTGGGACCAGGGGGCAACTACGAGCAGTACTTC
NA	TRBV5-1	NA	TRBJ2-1	CASSLGGSLGEQFF	TGCGCCAGCAGCTTAGGTGGGAGTCTGGGTGAGCAGTTCTTC
TRBD1	TRBV20-1	NA	TRBJ2-5	CSPLTGAYNEQYF	TGCAGTCCCCTGACAGGGGCCTACAATGAGCAGTACTTC